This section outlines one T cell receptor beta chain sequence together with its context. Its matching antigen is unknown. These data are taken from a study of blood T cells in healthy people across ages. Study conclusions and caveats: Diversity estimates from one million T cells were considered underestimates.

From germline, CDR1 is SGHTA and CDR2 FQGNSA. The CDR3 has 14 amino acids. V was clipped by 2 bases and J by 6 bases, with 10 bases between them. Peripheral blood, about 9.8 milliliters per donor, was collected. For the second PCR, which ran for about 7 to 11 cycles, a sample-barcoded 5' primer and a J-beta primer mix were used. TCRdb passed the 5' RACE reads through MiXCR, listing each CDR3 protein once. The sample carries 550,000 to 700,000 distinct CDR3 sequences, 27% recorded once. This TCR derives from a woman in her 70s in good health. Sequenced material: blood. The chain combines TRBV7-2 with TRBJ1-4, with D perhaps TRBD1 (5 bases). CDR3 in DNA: TGTGCCAGCAGCTTATCAGGGAGATATGAAAAACTGTTTTTT. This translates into CASSLSGRYEKLFF.